This T cell receptor (beta chain) was retrieved from a study of blood T cell repertoires in COVID-19. As regards this clone: The sample has other DNA sequences that encode this CDR3 too.

Original analysis: Amplification from reference gene primers served as the basis for estimated nucleated cell counts. Assay: immunoSEQ multiplex PCR; the TCRdb copy retains only in-frame clones and omits some. From that table come the V and J calls and clone size; the DNA was used to work out D and trimming. Of some 200,000 clones detected, more than 65% appear once; the ten largest clones hold about 9%. Sequenced sample: peripheral blood. The TCR was taken from a man in his forties or fifties with active or convalescent COVID-19.

The CDR3 DNA follows: TGTGCCAGCAGTCCCCCAGGGGGCGGGGGCTACACCTTC. It yields the protein CASSPPGGGGYTF. The chain uses TRBV6-5 and TRBJ1-2, with 8 bases matching TRBD1. Trimming took 5 bases from V and 8 from J; bases not matched to a gene: 7. The CDR3 is made up of 13 amino acids. CDR1 MNHEY and CDR2 SVGAGI come from the germline V gene.